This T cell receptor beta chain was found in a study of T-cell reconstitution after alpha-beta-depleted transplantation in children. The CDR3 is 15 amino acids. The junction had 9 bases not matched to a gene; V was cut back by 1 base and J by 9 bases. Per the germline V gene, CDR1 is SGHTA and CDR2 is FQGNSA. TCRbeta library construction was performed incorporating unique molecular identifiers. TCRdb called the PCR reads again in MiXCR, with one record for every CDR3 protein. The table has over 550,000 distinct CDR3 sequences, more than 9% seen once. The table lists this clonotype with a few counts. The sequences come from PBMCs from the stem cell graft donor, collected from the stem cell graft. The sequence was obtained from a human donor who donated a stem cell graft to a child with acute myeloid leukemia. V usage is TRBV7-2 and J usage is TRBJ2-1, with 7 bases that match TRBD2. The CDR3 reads CASSLVLSGYGEQFF. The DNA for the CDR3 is TGTGCCAGCAGCTTAGTTCTTAGCGGGTATGGTGAGCAGTTCTTC.